Described below is a single T cell receptor beta chain sequence and its context. Its specificity is unknown. The data belong to a study of T cell repertoires and HLA-DP antigens. Study as a whole: Versus self, one alloantigen differed at one groove amino acid, the other at about 10. Average DNA input: about 230 ng for CD137+CD4+ sorts, roughly 1.2 ug pre-culture.

Primers targeted 54 TRBV and 13 TRBJ segments. This table comes from immunoSEQ multiplex PCR, and its TCRdb copy is limited to in-frame clones, with some not included. The sample contains approximately 110,000 clones, over 90% of which appear only once. In germline, CDR1 is KGHSH, CDR2 LQKENI. The ends were cut back, 6 bases at V and 5 bases at J, with 10 bases in the middle. The CDR3 runs 12 residues. Average purity of the negatively selected CD4+ T cells was 97.7%. Material: CD4+ T cells from PBMCs. The chain is built from TRBV18 and TRBJ1-2; D remains unclear. This receptor was taken from a woman in her late teens or twenties in good health and CMV-seronegative. DNA of the CDR3: TGTGCCAGCTCCCAGTCGGTATATGGCTACACCTTC. Residues: CASSQSVYGYTF.